The present T cell receptor (beta chain) was sequenced within a study of blood T cell repertoires in COVID-19. Sequencing used immunoSEQ multiplex PCR; TCRdb keeps in-frame clones, though not all of them. The sample gives more than 75,000 clones, about 89% of which show up once; roughly 2.6% is in the top ten. Between the trimmed V and J ends, which lost 2 bases and 0 bases, there was a span of 5 bases. Germline assignment: CDR1 MDHEN and CDR2 SYDVKM. The CDR3 length is 14 residues. Followed longitudinally, the Seattle patients had been enrolled during active infection. The gene calls are TRBV28 and TRBJ2-4; no clear D gene. Sequences were obtained from peripheral blood. The receptor comes from a man aged 50 to 59 with COVID-19, enrolled during active disease. CDR3: CASSLEIAKNIQYF. The CDR3 nucleotides are TGTGCCAGCAGTTTAGAGATAGCCAAAAACATTCAGTACTTC. Full variable domain (remainder filled in from reference TRBV28 and TRBJ2-4): DVKVTQSSRYLVKRTGEKVFLECVQDMDHENMFWYRQDPGLGLRLIYFSYDVKMKEKGDIPEGYSVSREKKERFSLILESASTNQTSMYLCASSLEIAKNIQYFGAGTRLSVL.